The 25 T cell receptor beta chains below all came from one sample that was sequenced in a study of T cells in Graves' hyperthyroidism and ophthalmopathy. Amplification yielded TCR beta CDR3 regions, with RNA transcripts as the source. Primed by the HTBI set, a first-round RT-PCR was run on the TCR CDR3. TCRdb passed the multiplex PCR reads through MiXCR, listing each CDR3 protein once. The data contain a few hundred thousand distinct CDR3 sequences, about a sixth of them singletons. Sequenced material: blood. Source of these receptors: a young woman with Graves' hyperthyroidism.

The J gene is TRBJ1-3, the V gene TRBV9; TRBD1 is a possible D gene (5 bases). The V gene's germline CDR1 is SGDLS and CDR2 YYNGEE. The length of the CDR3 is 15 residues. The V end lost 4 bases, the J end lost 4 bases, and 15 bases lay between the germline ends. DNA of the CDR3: TGTGCCAGCAGCCGAGCGGCAGGGTGGGGAAACACCATATATTTT. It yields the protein CASSRAAGWGNTIYF.

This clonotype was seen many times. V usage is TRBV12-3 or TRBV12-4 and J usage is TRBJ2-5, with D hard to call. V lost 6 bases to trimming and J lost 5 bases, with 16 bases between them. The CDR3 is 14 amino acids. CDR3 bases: TGTGCCAGCAGCTCGGTTCCCCTTCGGGAGACCCAGTACTTC. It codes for CASSSVPLRETQYF.

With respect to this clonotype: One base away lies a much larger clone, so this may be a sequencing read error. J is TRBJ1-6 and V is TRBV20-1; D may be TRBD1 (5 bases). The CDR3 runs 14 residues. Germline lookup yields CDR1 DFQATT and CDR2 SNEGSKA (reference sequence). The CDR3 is CSAARGRFNSPIHF. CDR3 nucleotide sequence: TGCAGTGCTGCCCGGGGGAGGTTTAATTCACCCATCCACTTT.

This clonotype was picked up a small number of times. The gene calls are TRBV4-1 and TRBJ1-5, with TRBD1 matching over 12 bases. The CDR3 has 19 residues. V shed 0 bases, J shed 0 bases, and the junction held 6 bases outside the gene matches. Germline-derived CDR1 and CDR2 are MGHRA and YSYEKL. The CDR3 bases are TGCGCCAGCAGCCAAGAAGGGACAGGGGGCGCTTATAGCAATCAGCCCCAGCATTTT. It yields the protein CASSQEGTGGAYSNQPQHF.

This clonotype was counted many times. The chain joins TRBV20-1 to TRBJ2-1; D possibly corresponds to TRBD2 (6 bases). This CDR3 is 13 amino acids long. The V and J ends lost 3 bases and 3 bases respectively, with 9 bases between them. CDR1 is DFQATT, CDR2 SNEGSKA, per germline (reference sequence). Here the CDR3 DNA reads TGCAGTGCTAGGGGGACTCACTACAATGAGCAGTTCTTC. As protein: CSARGTHYNEQFF.

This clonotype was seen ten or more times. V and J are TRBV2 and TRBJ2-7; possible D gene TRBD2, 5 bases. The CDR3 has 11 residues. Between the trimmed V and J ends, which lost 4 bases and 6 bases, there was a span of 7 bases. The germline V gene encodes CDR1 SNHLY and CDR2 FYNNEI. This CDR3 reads CASSGEGEQYF. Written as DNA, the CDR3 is TGTGCCAGCAGTGGAGAGGGCGAGCAGTACTTC.

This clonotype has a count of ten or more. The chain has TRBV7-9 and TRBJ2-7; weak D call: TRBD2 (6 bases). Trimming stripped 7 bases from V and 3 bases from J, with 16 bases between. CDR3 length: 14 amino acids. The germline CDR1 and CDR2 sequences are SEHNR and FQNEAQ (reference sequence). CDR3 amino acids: CASTQLGRSYEQYF. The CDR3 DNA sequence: TGTGCCAGCACCCAGTTGGGGAGGAGCTACGAGCAGTACTTC.

CDR3 bases: TGTGCCAGCAGCGCGGGGACAAAAGGCACAGATACGCAGTATTTT. Translation gives CASSAGTKGTDTQYF. V usage is TRBV5-4 and J usage is TRBJ2-3; D tentatively reads TRBD1 or TRBD2 (6 bases each). The V end lost 4 bases, the J end lost 1 base, and 13 bases lay between the germline ends. This CDR3 contains 15 residues. CDR1 is SGHNT, CDR2 YYREEE, per germline (reference sequence).

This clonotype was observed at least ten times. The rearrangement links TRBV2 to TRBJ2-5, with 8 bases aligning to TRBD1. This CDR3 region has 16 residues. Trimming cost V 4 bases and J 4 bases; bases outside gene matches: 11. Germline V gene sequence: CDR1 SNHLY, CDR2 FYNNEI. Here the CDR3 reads CASSGRETGVAETQYF. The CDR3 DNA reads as TGTGCCAGCAGTGGTCGGGAGACAGGGGTAGCAGAGACCCAGTACTTC.

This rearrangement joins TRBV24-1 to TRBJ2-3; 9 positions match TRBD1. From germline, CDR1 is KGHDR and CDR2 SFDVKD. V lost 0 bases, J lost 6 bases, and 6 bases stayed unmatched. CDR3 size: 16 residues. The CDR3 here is CATSDLHRGLGDTQYF. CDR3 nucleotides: TGTGCCACCAGTGATTTGCACAGGGGGCTAGGCGATACGCAGTATTTT.

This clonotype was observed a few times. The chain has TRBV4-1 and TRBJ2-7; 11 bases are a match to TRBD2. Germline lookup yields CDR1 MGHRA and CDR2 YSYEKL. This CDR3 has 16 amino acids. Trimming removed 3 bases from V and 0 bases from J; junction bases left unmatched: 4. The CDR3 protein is CASSQDLAGGSYEQYF. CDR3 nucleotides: TGCGCCAGCAGCCAGGACCTAGCGGGAGGCTCCTACGAGCAGTACTTC.

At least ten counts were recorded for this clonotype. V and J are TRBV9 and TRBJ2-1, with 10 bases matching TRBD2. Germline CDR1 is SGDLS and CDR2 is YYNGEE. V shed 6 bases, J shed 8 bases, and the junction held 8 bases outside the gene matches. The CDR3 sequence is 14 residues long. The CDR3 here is CASTTERGGHEQFF. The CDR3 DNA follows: TGTGCCAGCACCACGGAGCGGGGGGGCCATGAGCAGTTCTTC.

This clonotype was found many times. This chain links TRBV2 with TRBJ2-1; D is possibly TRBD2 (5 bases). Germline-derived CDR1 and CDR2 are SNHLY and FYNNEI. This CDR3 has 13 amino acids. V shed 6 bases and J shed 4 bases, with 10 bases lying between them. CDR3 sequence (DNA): TGTGCCAGCAGGGATACTAGATACAATGAGCAGTTCTTC. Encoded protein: CASRDTRYNEQFF.

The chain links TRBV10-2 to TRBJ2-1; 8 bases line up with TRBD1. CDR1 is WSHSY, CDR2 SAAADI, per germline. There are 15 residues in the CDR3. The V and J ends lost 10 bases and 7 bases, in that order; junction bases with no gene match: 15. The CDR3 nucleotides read TGCGCCACTAGGGAAGGGACAGGTTTTGAGAATGAGCAGTTCTTC. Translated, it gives CATREGTGFENEQFF.

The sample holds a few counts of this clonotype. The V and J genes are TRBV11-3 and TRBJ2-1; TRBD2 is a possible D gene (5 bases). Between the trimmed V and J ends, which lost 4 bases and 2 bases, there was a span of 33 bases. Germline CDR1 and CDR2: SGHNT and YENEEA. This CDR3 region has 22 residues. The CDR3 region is CASSSDPKLPKTGMRPYNEQFF. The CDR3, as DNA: TGTGCCAGCAGCTCCGACCCAAAACTACCAAAAACGGGGATGAGGCCCTACAATGAGCAGTTCTTC.

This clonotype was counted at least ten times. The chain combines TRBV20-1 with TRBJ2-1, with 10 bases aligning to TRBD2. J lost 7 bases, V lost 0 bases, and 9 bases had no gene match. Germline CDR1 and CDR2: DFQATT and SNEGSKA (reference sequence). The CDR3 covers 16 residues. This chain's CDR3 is CSARDATSGTSNEQFF. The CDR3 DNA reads TGCAGTGCTAGAGATGCAACTAGCGGGACGTCAAATGAGCAGTTCTTC.

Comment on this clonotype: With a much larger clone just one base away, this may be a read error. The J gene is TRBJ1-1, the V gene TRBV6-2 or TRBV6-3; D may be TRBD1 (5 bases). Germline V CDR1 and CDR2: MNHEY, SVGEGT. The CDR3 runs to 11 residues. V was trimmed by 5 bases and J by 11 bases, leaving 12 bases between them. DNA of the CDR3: TGTGCCAGCAGTGGAGAGGCAGGGGCTTTCTTT. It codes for CASSGEAGAFF.

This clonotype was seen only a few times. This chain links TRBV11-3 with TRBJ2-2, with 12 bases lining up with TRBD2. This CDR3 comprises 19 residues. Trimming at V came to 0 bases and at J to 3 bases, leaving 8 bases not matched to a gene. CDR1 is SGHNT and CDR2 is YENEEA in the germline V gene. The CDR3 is CASSLDGRLAGVYTGELFF. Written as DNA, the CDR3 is TGTGCCAGCAGCTTAGATGGGAGACTAGCGGGAGTTTACACCGGGGAGCTGTTTTTT.

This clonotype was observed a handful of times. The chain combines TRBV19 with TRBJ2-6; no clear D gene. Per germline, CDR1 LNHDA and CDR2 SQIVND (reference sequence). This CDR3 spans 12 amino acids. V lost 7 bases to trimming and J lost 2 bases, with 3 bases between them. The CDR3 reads CASTAGANVLTF. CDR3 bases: TGTGCCAGTACTGCTGGGGCCAACGTCCTGACTTTC.

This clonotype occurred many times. CDR3 in amino acids: CASIRQSSYEQYF. The CDR3 DNA reads as TGTGCCAGCATCCGTCAGAGCTCCTACGAGCAGTACTTC. The rearrangement joins TRBV6-1 to TRBJ2-7, with no clear D. Germline assignment: CDR1 MNHNS and CDR2 SASEGT. Trimming left V 7 bases short and J 0 bases short, with 10 bases between. This CDR3 spans 13 amino acids.

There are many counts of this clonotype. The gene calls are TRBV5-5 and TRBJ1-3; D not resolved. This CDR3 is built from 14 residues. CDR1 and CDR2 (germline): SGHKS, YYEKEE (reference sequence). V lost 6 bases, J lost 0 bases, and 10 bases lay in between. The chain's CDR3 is CASTRGDSGNTIYF. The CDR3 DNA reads TGTGCCAGCACCCGGGGAGACTCTGGAAACACCATATATTTT.

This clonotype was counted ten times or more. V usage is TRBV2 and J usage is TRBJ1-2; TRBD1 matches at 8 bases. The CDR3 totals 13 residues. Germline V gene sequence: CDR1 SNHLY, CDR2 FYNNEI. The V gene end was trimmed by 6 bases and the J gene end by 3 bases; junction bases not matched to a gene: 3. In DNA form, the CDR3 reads TGTGCCAGCAGCACACAGGGGGACTATGGCTACACCTTC. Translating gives CASSTQGDYGYTF.

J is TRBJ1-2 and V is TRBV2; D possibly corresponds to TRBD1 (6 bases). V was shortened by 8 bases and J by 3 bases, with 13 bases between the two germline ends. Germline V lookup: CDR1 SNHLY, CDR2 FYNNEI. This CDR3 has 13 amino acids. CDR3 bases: TGTGCCAGCCACCGAGGGGGGCACTATGGCTACACCTTC. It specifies CASHRGGHYGYTF.

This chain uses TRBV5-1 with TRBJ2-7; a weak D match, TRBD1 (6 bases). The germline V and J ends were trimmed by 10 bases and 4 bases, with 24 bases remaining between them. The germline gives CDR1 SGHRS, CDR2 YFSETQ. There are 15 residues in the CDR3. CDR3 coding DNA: TGCGCCGGCTTAGGGGCAGGGGCAGGGCGGTACGAGCAGTACTTC. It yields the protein CAGLGAGAGRYEQYF. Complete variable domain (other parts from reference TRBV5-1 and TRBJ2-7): KAGVTQTPRYLIKTRGQQVTLSCSPISGHRSVSWYQQTPGQGLQFLFEYFSETQRNKGNFPGRFSGRQFSNSRSEMNVSTLELGDSALYLCAGLGAGAGRYEQYFGPGTRLTVT.

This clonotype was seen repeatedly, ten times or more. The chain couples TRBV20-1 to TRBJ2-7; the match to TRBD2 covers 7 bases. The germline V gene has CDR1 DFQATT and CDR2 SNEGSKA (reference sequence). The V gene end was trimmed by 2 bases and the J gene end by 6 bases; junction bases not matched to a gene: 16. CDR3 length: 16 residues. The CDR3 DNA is TGCAGTGCTAGACAGGGAGCGGGGAAAATCTTGGGCGAGCAGTACTTC. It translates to CSARQGAGKILGEQYF.